This T cell receptor (beta chain) derives from a study of T cell responses to AZD1222 COVID-19 vaccine. The repertoire was sequenced with immunoSEQ multiplex PCR; TCRdb's copy has only in-frame clones and lacks some. This table holds roughly 190,000 clones, approximately 93% found once. CDR3 length: 12 amino acids. V was shortened by 3 bases and J by 11 bases, with 11 bases between the two germline ends. The germline gives CDR1 SGDLS, CDR2 YYNGEE. Overall study findings and caveats: Variant regions that are unmutated are reportedly the target of nearly half of spike-specific TCRs.

Details on this clone: The antigen is undetermined.

The source was peripheral blood, collected 28 days after the second AZD1222 dose. The sequence came from an adult who received the AZD1222 COVID-19 vaccine. The chain uses TRBV9 and TRBJ1-4, with D possibly being TRBD1 (6 bases). The CDR3 sequence is CASSEEDSKLFF. CDR3 nucleotides: TGTGCCAGCAGCGAGGAGGACAGCAAACTGTTTTTT.